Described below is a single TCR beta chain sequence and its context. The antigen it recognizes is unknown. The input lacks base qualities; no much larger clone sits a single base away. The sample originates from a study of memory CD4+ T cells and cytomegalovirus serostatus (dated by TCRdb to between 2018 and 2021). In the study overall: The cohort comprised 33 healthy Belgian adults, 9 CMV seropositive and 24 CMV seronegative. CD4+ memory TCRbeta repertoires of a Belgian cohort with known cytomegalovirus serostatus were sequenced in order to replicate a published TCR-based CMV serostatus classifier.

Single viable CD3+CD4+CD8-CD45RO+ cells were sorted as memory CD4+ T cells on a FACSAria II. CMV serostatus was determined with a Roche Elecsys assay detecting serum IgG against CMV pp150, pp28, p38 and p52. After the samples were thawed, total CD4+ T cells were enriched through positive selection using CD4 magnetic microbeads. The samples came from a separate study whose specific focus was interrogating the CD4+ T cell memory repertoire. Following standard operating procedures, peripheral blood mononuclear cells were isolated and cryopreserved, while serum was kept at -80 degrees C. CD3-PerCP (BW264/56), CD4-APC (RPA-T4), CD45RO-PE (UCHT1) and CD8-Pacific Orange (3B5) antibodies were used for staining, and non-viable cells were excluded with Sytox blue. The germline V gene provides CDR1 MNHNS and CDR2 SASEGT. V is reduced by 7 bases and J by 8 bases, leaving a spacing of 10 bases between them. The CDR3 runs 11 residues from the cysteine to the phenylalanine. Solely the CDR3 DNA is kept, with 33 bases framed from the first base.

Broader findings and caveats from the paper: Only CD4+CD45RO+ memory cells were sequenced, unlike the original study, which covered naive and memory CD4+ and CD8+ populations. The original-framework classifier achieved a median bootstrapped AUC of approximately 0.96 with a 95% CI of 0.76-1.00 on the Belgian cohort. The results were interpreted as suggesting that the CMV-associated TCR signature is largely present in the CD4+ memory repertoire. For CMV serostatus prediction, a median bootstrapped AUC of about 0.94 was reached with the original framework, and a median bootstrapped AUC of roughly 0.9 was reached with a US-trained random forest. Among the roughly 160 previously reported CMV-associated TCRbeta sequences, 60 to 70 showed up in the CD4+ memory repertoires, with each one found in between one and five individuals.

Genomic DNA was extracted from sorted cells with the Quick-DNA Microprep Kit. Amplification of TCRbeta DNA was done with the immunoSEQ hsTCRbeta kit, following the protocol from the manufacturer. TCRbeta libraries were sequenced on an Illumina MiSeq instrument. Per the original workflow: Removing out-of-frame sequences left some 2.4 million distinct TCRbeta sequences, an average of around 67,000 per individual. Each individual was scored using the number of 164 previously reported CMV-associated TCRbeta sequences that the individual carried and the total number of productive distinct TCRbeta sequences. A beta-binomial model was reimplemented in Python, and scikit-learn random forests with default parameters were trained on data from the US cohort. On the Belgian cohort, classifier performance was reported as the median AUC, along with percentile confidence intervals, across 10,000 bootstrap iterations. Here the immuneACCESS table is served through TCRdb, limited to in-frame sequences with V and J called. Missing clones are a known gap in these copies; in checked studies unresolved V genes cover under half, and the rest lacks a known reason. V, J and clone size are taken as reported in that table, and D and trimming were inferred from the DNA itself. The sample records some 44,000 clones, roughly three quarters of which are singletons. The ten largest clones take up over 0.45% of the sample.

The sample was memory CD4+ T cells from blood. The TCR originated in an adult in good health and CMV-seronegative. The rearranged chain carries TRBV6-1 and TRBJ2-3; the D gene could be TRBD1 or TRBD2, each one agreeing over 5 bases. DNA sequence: TGTGCCAGCACCGATGGGGGTACGCAGTATTTT. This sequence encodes CASTDGGTQYF.